The TCR beta chain under discussion was sequenced for a study of molecular identifiers for immune sequencing clone quantification. This clonotype was counted a few times. V lost 1 base, J lost 1 base, and 7 bases stayed unmatched. Germline V gene sequence: CDR1 GTSNPN, CDR2 SVGIG (reference sequence). The CDR3 totals 17 residues. Previously published methods and listed TCR primers were used for the bulk TCR libraries. From the PCR reads, TCRdb called clonotypes with MiXCR, one entry per CDR3 protein. The sample records roughly 86,000 distinct CDR3 sequences, 15% to 20% being singletons. For naive CD8 T cells, sorting used the CD8+CD4-CCR7+CD45RA+ phenotype.

The material sequenced was naive CD8+ T cells from blood, with Jurkat cell RNA spiked in. Subset meaning: FACS-sorted CD8+CD4-CCR7+CD45RA+ naive T cells. V usage is TRBV30 and J usage is TRBJ1-4; 9 nucleotides line up with TRBD1. The receptor comes from a human donor in good health. Some libraries in this study had Jurkat cell RNA spiked in. The CDR3 DNA reads as TGTGCCTGGAGTGCTACGACAGGGGGGATAACTAATGAAAAACTGTTTTTT. This sequence encodes CAWSATTGGITNEKLFF.